This T cell receptor beta chain derives from a study of shared clonotypes between healthy human individuals. Across the whole study: A couple of female and three male donors aged 18 to 49 were enrolled. The study used three CD4 naive, three CD4 memory, two CD8 naive and one CD8 memory plate per donor.

Only in-frame clones appear in the TCRdb table, and some are missing; sequencing was by immunoSEQ multiplex PCR. The sample records about 340,000 clones, over 70% being singletons. Germline V gives CDR1 SGHTA, CDR2 FQGNSA. The V and J ends lost 4 bases and 8 bases, in that order; junction bases with no gene match: 7. The CDR3 spans 14 residues. Sequencing was performed on memory CD4+ T cells sorted from blood. Indicated subset: CD45RA-negative fraction. The chain is built from TRBV7-2 and TRBJ1-2, with 10 nucleotides matching TRBD1. The receptor's source is a man in his thirties or forties in good health. The CDR3 region has the DNA TGTGCCAGCAGCTACGGGACAGGGGTGGCGGGCTACACCTTC. This encodes CASSYGTGVAGYTF.